Listed below are T cell receptor beta chains from one sample, sequenced in a study of beta chain features in type 1 diabetes. Libraries were prepared by immunoSEQ multiplex PCR; TCRdb keeps only in-frame clonotypes and omits some of them. The sample shows about 240,000 clones, approximately 15% of them seen only once. The sample taken for sequencing was naive CD4+ T cells from blood. The receptors derive from a man aged 25-45 years with type 1 diabetes. CDR3s include the opening cysteine and the closing phenylalanine or tryptophan. A D gene is named only where the DNA matches it firmly. Size is omitted from some rows. Given values are once, few, many or a class for expanded clones.

V	J	size	D	DNA	CDR3
TRBV25-1	TRBJ1-4	few	TRBD1	TGTGCCAGCAGTAAGGGACAGGGAGGAGAAAAACTGTTTTTT	CASSKGQGGEKLFF
TRBV5-1	TRBJ2-5	.	TRBD1	TGCGCCAGCAGCCCCCAAACAGGGGGAAGTGGAGAGACCCAGTACTTC	CASSPQTGGSGETQYF
TRBV10-3	TRBJ2-7	few	.	TGTGCCACCCAGAGGGAGGAAGGTTCCTACGAGCAGTACTTC	CATQREEGSYEQYF
TRBV2	TRBJ1-2	few	TRBD1	TGTGCCAGCACCACAGGGGACGGCTACACCTTC	CASTTGDGYTF
TRBV6-5	TRBJ1-2	.	.	TGTGCCAGCAGTTTGACAGTTAACTATGGCTACACCTTC	CASSLTVNYGYTF
TRBV2	TRBJ1-2	.	.	TGTGCCAGCAGTGTGGGCCCGAGTGGTGGCTACACCTTC	CASSVGPSGGYTF
TRBV13	TRBJ2-1	few	.	TGTGCCAGCAGCTTACCGGGGAACCGAGACAATGAGCAGTTCTTC	CASSLPGNRDNEQFF
TRBV5-4	TRBJ2-3	few	.	TGTGCCAGCAGCTTGCCCGGCGTGAGGACAGATACGCAGTATTTT	CASSLPGVRTDTQYF
TRBV18	TRBJ1-2	few	.	TGTGCCAGCTCACCGGATTACCAGGACTATGGCTACACCTTC	CASSPDYQDYGYTF
TRBV9	TRBJ2-7	.	.	TGTGCCAGCAGCGTAGGGTCGGGGGGCTTCTACGAGCAGTACTTC	CASSVGSGGFYEQYF
TRBV15	TRBJ2-1	few	TRBD1	TGTGCCACCTCTGAATTGGGACAGGGAGACAATGAGCAGTTCTTC	CATSELGQGDNEQFF
TRBV5-1	TRBJ2-1	once	.	TGCGCCAGCAGCTTTTCCGGGACAGGGGGACTAGCGTCATCCTACAATGAGCAGTTCTTC	CASSFSGTGGLASSYNEQFF
TRBV11-3	TRBJ2-7	few	.	TGTGCCAGCAAGCCCGGGAGCTCCTACGAGCAGTACTTC	CASKPGSSYEQYF
TRBV29-1	TRBJ1-1	.	.	TGCAGCGTTTCCACGGGGAGCACTGAAGCTTTCTTT	CSVSTGSTEAFF
TRBV4-1	TRBJ1-1	few	.	TGCGCCAGCAGTAAGGTACCTCCTGCGGCGGCGAACACTGAAGCTTTCTTT	CASSKVPPAAANTEAFF
TRBV25-1	TRBJ2-5	few	.	TGTGCCAGCAGTGAATCTCCTTTTGGGGCCCGTTCCCAGTACTTC	CASSESPFGARSQYF
TRBV25-1	TRBJ2-3	.	TRBD2	TGTGCCAGCAGTGATCCTAGCGGGGGCACCACAGATACGCAGTATTTT	CASSDPSGGTTDTQYF
TRBV6-5	TRBJ2-7	few	TRBD1	TGTGCCAGCAGCTACAACCGGGACAGCTACGAGCAGTACTTC	CASSYNRDSYEQYF
TRBV29-1	TRBJ2-7	.	TRBD1	TGCAGCGTTGGCGGGACAGGAAACTACGAGCAGTACTTC	CSVGGTGNYEQYF
TRBV7-2	TRBJ2-7	.	TRBD2	TGTGCCAGCAGCTTAGGGCTAGCGGGGGACTCCTACGAGCAGTACTTC	CASSLGLAGDSYEQYF
TRBV5-4	TRBJ2-3	few	TRBD2	TGTGCCAGCAGCTTGAGCGGGGGGAGCACAGATACGCAGTATTTT	CASSLSGGSTDTQYF
TRBV30	TRBJ2-5	.	.	TGTGCCTGGAGGAGGCCTCCGGTGGAGACCCAGTACTTC	CAWRRPPVETQYF
TRBV7-9	TRBJ1-4	.	.	TGTGCCAGCAGCTTCGCAGGGGCCGAAAAACTGTTTTTT	CASSFAGAEKLFF
TRBV14	TRBJ1-1	once	.	TGTGCCAGCAGCCGGACTATGGACACTGAAGCTTTCTTT	CASSRTMDTEAFF
TRBV29-1	TRBJ2-1	few	TRBD1	TGCAGCGCCAGAACCGGGACAGGGGATTCCTACAATGAGCAGTTCTTC	CSARTGTGDSYNEQFF
TRBV4-1	TRBJ2-1	few	TRBD2	TGCGCCAGCAGCCGAGACACCTCCGGGACTAGCGGAAATGAGCAGTTCTTC	CASSRDTSGTSGNEQFF
TRBV7-9	TRBJ1-1	.	.	TGTGCCAGCAGCCAAACAGGGAGCACTGAAGCTTTCTTT	CASSQTGSTEAFF
TRBV7-9	TRBJ2-2	few	.	TGTGCCAGCAGCCCCAGTCCAGGGGTAGGGGAGCTGTTTTTT	CASSPSPGVGELFF
TRBV14	TRBJ2-5	.	TRBD2	TGTGCCAGCAGCCAAGGGCTAGCGGGAACGCGGGAGACCCAGTACTTC	CASSQGLAGTRETQYF
TRBV18	TRBJ1-1	.	.	TGTGCCAGCTCACCAAGGACAGCCAACACTGAAGCTTTCTTT	CASSPRTANTEAFF
TRBV10-1	TRBJ1-1	few	.	TGCGCCAGCAGCTCTGCACAGAACACTGAAGCTTTCTTT	CASSSAQNTEAFF
TRBV2	TRBJ2-1	few	TRBD2	TGTGCCAGCACCAATGGGCGGGGGGGCCTCGATGAGCAGTTCTTC	CASTNGRGGLDEQFF
TRBV19	TRBJ2-2	.	.	TGTGCCACTCACTCGACAGGATTGAACACCGGGGAGCTGTTTTTT	CATHSTGLNTGELFF
TRBV6-1	TRBJ1-4	.	TRBD1	TGTGCCACCCATCAGGGGGTAGAAAAACTGTTTTTT	CATHQGVEKLFF
TRBV5-1	TRBJ1-1	few	.	TGCGCCAGCAGCTTGGCCGGCAGGCCGAACACTGAAGCTTTCTTT	CASSLAGRPNTEAFF
TRBV2	TRBJ2-3	few	TRBD1	TGTGCCAGCAGTCCAGGGGGCAAGACAGATACGCAGTATTTT	CASSPGGKTDTQYF
TRBV5-1	TRBJ2-3	few	.	TGCGCCAGCAGCTTAGCCACGCCGGGGGATACGCAGTATTTT	CASSLATPGDTQYF
TRBV6-4	TRBJ2-7	few	.	TGTGCCAGCAGTGGGACTCAGCGGGACAGGTATGACGAGCAGTACTTC	CASSGTQRDRYDEQYF
TRBV2	TRBJ2-6	few	.	TGTGCCAGCATCCCTTCTGGGGCCAACGTCCTGACTTTC	CASIPSGANVLTF
TRBV5-1	TRBJ1-6	few	TRBD1	TGCGCCAGCAGCTTGGATACAGGGGGGTATTCACCCCTCCACTTT	CASSLDTGGYSPLHF
TRBV9	TRBJ2-7	.	TRBD1	TGTGCCAGCAGCGTAGCTCCAGGGGGCTTGGACGAGCAGTACTTC	CASSVAPGGLDEQYF
TRBV25-1	TRBJ1-5	few	TRBD1	TGTGCCAGCAGGGACGGGGCCCAGGGGGCCCAGCATTTT	CASRDGAQGAQHF
TRBV5-6	TRBJ1-1	few	.	TGTGCCAGCAGCTTTTACGGGAACACTGAAGCTTTCTTT	CASSFYGNTEAFF
TRBV18	TRBJ1-1	.	TRBD1	TGTGCCAGCTCACCACCGACAGGGGAGAACACTGAAGCTTTCTTT	CASSPPTGENTEAFF
TRBV6-1	TRBJ1-5	few	TRBD1	TGTGCCAGCAGTGATGAGGGGACAGGGGGCGGTCAGCCCCAGCATTTT	CASSDEGTGGGQPQHF
TRBV30	TRBJ1-1	few	.	TGTGCCTGGAGTGAAGACCTCGGGGCTTTCTTT	CAWSEDLGAFF
TRBV5-4	TRBJ1-1	few	.	TGTGCCAGCAGCTCTTCAGGGGACACTGAAGCTTTCTTT	CASSSSGDTEAFF
TRBV7-2	TRBJ2-2	few	.	TGTGCCAGCAGCTTAGCTAGCGGAAGGAACACCGGGGAGCTGTTTTTT	CASSLASGRNTGELFF
TRBV2	TRBJ1-2	.	TRBD1	TGTGCCAGCAGTGAGGTCGCGGGACAGGGATATGGCTACACCTTC	CASSEVAGQGYGYTF
TRBV7-9	TRBJ2-3	few	.	TGTGCCAGCAGCTTAGTTTCCATTCGCACAGATACGCAGTATTTT	CASSLVSIRTDTQYF
TRBV2	TRBJ1-2	few	.	TGTGCCAGCAGTGAAGACAGGTCAGGGGGCTACACCTTC	CASSEDRSGGYTF
TRBV12-5	TRBJ1-1	few	.	TGTGCTAGTGGTTCAGGGTACATGAACACTGAAGCTTTCTTT	CASGSGYMNTEAFF
TRBV18	TRBJ2-5	few	.	TGTGCCAGCTCACCACCCAATTCTCGCGGAGAGACCCAGTACTTC	CASSPPNSRGETQYF
TRBV4-1	TRBJ2-1	few	.	TGCGCCAGCAGCCAACCCAGTAGGGGCCGCTACAATGAGCAGTTCTTC	CASSQPSRGRYNEQFF
TRBV30	TRBJ1-1	.	TRBD1	TGTGCCTGGAGTTCACTCCAGGGGGCGCCCACTGAAGCTTTCTTT	CAWSSLQGAPTEAFF